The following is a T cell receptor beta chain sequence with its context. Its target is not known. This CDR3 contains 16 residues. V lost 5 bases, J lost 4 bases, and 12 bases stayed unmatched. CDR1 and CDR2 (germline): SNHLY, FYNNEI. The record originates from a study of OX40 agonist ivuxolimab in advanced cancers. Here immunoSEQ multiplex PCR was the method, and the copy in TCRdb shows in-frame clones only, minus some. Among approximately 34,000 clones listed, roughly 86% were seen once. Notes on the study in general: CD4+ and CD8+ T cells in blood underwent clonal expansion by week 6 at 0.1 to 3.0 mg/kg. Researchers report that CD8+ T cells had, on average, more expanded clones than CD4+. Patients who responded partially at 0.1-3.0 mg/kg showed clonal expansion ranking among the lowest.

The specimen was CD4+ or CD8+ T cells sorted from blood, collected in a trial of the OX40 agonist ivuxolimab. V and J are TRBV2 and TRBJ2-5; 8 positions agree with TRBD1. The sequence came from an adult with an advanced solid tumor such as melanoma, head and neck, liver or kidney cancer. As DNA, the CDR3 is TGTGCCAGCAGTTTTTCAGGGGGCGAGTGGGGAGAGACCCAGTACTTC. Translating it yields CASSFSGGEWGETQYF. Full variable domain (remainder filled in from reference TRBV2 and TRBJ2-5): EPEVTQTPSHQVTQMGQEVILRCVPISNHLYFYWYRQILGQKVEFLVSFYNNEISEKSEIFDDQFSVERPDGSNFTLKIRSTKLEDSAMYFCASSFSGGEWGETQYFGPGTRLLVL.